In its sample, the clone carrying this T cell receptor beta chain was seen many times. V shed 6 bases, J shed 7 bases, and the junction held 8 bases outside the gene matches. The CDR3 length is 15 residues. Germline V CDR1 and CDR2: MNHEY, SVGEGT. Per the study methods: A typical sample had around 90,000 TCRs, with about 23,224 to 750,000 overall. TCRdb re-analysed the RACE reads in MiXCR, keeping a single row per CDR3 protein. For this entry, the V and J calls and clone size follow TCRdb and not the study's own pipeline. The table lists about 71,000 distinct CDR3 sequences, 7.5% to 10% of them singletons. This entry comes from a study of human T cells and chemical hapten exposure. Study background: DPC at 2% was the sensitizing agent, placed on roughly 2 cm by roughly 2 cm of upper inner arm skin.

As to time point: patch test 1, 2 weeks after DPC sensitization. Treatment: therapeutic diphenylcyclopropenone sensitization with weekly scalp DPC. The specimen was whole blood, collected in connection with sensitization to the hapten diphenylcyclopropenone (DPC). The TCR comes from a woman in her forties with alopecia areata. Some clones in this sample may be carry-over from other donors' samples. The V and J genes are TRBV6-2 or TRBV6-3 and TRBJ2-1; 11 bases are a match to TRBD2. The CDR3 DNA follows: TGTGCCAGCAGCCCCAAGTCTAGCGGGGGGAATGAGCAGTTCTTC. Translated: CASSPKSSGGNEQFF.